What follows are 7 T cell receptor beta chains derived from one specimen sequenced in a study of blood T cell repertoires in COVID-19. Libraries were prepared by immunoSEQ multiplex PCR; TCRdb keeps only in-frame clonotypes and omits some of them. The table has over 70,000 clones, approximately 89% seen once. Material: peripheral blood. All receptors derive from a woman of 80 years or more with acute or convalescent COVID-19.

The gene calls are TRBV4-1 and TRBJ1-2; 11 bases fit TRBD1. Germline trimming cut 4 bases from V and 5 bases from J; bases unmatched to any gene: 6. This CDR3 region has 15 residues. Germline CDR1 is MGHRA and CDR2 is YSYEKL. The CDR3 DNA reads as TGCGCCAGCAGCCCAGGACAGGGGGCGGTTTATGGCTACACCTTC. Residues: CASSPGQGAVYGYTF.

The CDR3 sequence: CASSNSVPNYEQYF. CDR3 nucleotides: TGTGCCAGCAGTAACTCGGTCCCGAACTACGAGCAGTACTTC. The chain has TRBV2 and TRBJ2-7; D is ambiguous. CDR1 and CDR2 from the germline V gene are SNHLY and FYNNEI. V shed 5 bases and J shed 3 bases, with 14 bases lying between them. The CDR3 runs 14 residues. The complete variable domain, with remaining parts taken from reference TRBV2 and TRBJ2-7, reads EPEVTQTPSHQVTQMGQEVILRCVPISNHLYFYWYRQILGQKVEFLVSFYNNEISEKSEIFDDQFSVERPDGSNFTLKIRSTKLEDSAMYFCASSNSVPNYEQYFGPGTRLTVT.

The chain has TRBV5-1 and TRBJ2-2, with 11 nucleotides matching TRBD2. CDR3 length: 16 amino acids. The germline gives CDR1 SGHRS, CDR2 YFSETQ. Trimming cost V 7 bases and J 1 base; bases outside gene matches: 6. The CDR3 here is CASGPGLAENTGELFF. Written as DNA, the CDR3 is TGCGCCAGCGGACCGGGACTAGCGGAGAACACCGGGGAGCTGTTTTTT.

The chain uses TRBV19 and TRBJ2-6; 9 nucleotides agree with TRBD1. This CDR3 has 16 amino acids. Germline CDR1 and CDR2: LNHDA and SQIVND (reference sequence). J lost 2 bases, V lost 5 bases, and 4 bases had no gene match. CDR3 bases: TGTGCCAGTAGTGGCAACAGGGGGCCTGGGGCCAACGTCCTGACTTTC. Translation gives CASSGNRGPGANVLTF.

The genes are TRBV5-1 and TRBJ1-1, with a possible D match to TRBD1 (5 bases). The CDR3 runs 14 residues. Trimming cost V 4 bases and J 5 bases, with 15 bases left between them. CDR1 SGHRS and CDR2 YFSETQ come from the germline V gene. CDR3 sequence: CASSPGDGRTEAFF. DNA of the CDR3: TGCGCCAGCAGCCCGGGGGATGGGCGTACTGAAGCTTTCTTT.

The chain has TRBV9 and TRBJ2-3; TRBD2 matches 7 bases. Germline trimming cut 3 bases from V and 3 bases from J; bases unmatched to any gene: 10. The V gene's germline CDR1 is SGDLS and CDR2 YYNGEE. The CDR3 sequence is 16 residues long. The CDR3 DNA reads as TGTGCCAGCAGCGGGGCCTACGGGGGGATAACAGATACGCAGTATTTT. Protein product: CASSGAYGGITDTQYF.

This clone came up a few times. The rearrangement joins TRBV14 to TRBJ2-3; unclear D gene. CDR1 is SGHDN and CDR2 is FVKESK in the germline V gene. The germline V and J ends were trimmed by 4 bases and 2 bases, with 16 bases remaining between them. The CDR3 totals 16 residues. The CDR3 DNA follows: TGTGCCAGCAGCCCCGTCAGGCAGGCGTACACAGATACGCAGTATTTT. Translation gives CASSPVRQAYTDTQYF.